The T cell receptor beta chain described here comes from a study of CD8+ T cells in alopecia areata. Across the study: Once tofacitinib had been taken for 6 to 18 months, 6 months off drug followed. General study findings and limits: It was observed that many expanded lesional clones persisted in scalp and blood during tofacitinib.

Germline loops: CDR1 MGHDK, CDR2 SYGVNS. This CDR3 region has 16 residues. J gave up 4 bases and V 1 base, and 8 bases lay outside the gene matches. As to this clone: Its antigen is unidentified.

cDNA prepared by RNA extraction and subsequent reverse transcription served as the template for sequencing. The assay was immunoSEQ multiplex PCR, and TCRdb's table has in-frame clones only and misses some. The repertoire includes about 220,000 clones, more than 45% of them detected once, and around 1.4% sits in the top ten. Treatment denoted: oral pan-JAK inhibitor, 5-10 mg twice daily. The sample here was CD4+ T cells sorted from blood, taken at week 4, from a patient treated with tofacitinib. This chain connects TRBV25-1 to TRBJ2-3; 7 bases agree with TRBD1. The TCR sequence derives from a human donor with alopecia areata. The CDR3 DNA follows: TGTGCCAGCAGTGAATCGGGTAGGGGGCGGGCAGATACGCAGTATTTT. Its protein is CASSESGRGRADTQYF.